This is a list of T cell receptor beta chains from one sample in a study of CD8+CD57+ T cells in acquired aplastic anemia. TCRdb reprocessed the reads via MiXCR and lists one record per CDR3 protein. The repertoire includes about 200,000 distinct CDR3 sequences, more than 55% of them detected once, and roughly 53% sits in the top ten. Sequenced: sorted CD4+, CD8+, or CD8+CD57+ T cells (not recorded which) from PBMCs. All receptors come from a human donor with aplastic anemia. CDR3s include the opening cysteine and the closing phenylalanine or tryptophan. D genes are given only for firm matches. Some rows have no size entry. The others give once, few or many, or a class for an expanded clone.

J gene: TRBJ1-2
D gene: NA
clone size: NA
V gene: TRBV24-1
CDR3 protein: CATSPGSYGYTF
CDR3 DNA: TGTGCCACCAGTCCAGGTTCCTATGGCTACACCTTC

J gene: TRBJ2-7
D gene: TRBD2
clone size: NA
V gene: TRBV16
CDR3 protein: CASSYFGTSAHEQYF
CDR3 DNA: TGTGCCAGCAGTTACTTCGGGACTAGCGCACACGAGCAGTACTTC

J gene: TRBJ2-7
D gene: TRBD1
clone size: NA
V gene: TRBV12-3/TRBV12-4
CDR3 protein: CASSHLGTGDFSFYEQYF
CDR3 DNA: TGTGCCAGCAGCCACCTTGGGACAGGGGATTTCTCCTTCTACGAGCAGTACTTC

J gene: TRBJ1-5
D gene: NA
clone size: NA
V gene: TRBV20-1
CDR3 protein: CSASPGRSNQPQHF
CDR3 DNA: TGCAGTGCTTCACCGGGACGGAGCAATCAGCCCCAGCATTTT

J gene: TRBJ1-1
D gene: NA
clone size: NA
V gene: TRBV24-1
CDR3 protein: CATSDSQNTEAFF
CDR3 DNA: TGTGCCACCAGTGATTCCCAGAACACTGAAGCTTTCTTT

J gene: TRBJ1-1
D gene: NA
clone size: NA
V gene: TRBV9
CDR3 protein: CASSPEAGLAPFF
CDR3 DNA: TGTGCCAGCAGCCCGGAGGCAGGTTTGGCCCCTTTCTTT

J gene: TRBJ2-5
D gene: TRBD2
clone size: NA
V gene: TRBV11-1
CDR3 protein: CASSSPGLAGGLETQYF
CDR3 DNA: TGTGCCAGTAGTTCCCCGGGACTAGCGGGAGGGTTAGAGACCCAGTACTTC

J gene: TRBJ1-1
D gene: TRBD1
clone size: once
V gene: TRBV29-1
CDR3 protein: CSVGWTGGEAFF
CDR3 DNA: TGCAGCGTTGGTTGGACAGGGGGTGAAGCTTTCTTT

J gene: TRBJ2-1
D gene: NA
clone size: NA
V gene: TRBV24-1
CDR3 protein: CATSDRTGGYFEQFF
CDR3 DNA: TGTGCCACCAGTGATAGAACAGGTGGTTACTTTGAGCAGTTCTTC

J gene: TRBJ2-3
D gene: NA
clone size: NA
V gene: TRBV14
CDR3 protein: CASSQDWAATSTDTQYF
CDR3 DNA: TGTGCCAGCAGCCAAGATTGGGCAGCCACTAGCACAGATACGCAGTATTTT

J gene: TRBJ2-1
D gene: NA
clone size: once
V gene: TRBV15
CDR3 protein: CATSSQERRDEQFF
CDR3 DNA: TGTGCCACCAGCAGCCAAGAAAGGAGGGATGAGCAGTTCTTC

J gene: TRBJ2-1
D gene: NA
clone size: NA
V gene: TRBV19
CDR3 protein: CASSMFEFGGQFF
CDR3 DNA: TGTGCCAGTAGTATGTTTGAGTTTGGTGGGCAGTTCTTC

J gene: TRBJ2-7
D gene: NA
clone size: NA
V gene: TRBV7-9
CDR3 protein: CASSLAGTSIHEQYF
CDR3 DNA: TGTGCCAGCAGCTTAGCTGGGACCTCAATCCACGAGCAGTACTTC

J gene: TRBJ1-2
D gene: TRBD1
clone size: NA
V gene: TRBV10-2
CDR3 protein: CASRGLGTGNGYTF
CDR3 DNA: TGCGCCAGCAGGGGCTTAGGGACAGGGAATGGCTACACCTTC

J gene: TRBJ1-1
D gene: NA
clone size: NA
V gene: TRBV7-6
CDR3 protein: CASSQQGSEAFF
CDR3 DNA: TGTGCCAGCAGCCAACAGGGATCAGAAGCTTTCTTT

J gene: TRBJ2-7
D gene: NA
clone size: many
V gene: TRBV3-1
CDR3 protein: CASSQEKRGLPYEQYF
CDR3 DNA: TGTGCCAGCAGCCAAGAAAAACGGGGCCTTCCTTACGAGCAGTACTTC

J gene: TRBJ2-3
D gene: NA
clone size: few
V gene: TRBV9
CDR3 protein: CASSVDPSPSTDTQYF
CDR3 DNA: TGTGCCAGCAGCGTAGATCCAAGTCCTAGCACAGATACGCAGTATTTT

J gene: TRBJ2-5
D gene: NA
clone size: NA
V gene: TRBV2
CDR3 protein: CASRGEETQYF
CDR3 DNA: TGTGCCAGCAGGGGCGAAGAGACCCAGTACTTC

J gene: TRBJ1-5
D gene: NA
clone size: NA
V gene: TRBV7-9
CDR3 protein: CASSLDGPSNQPQHF
CDR3 DNA: TGTGCCAGCAGCTTAGACGGGCCGAGCAATCAGCCCCAGCATTTT

J gene: TRBJ2-5
D gene: NA
clone size: NA
V gene: TRBV20-1
CDR3 protein: CSAAGTNKETQYF
CDR3 DNA: TGCAGTGCCGCCGGGACAAATAAAGAGACCCAGTACTTC

J gene: TRBJ1-6
D gene: NA
clone size: NA
V gene: TRBV19
CDR3 protein: CASRQTGPYNSPLHF
CDR3 DNA: TGTGCCAGTAGGCAAACAGGGCCTTATAATTCACCCCTCCACTTT

J gene: TRBJ1-1
D gene: TRBD1
clone size: NA
V gene: TRBV10-3
CDR3 protein: CAISEGTGVNTEAFF
CDR3 DNA: TGTGCCATCAGTGAGGGGACAGGGGTGAACACTGAAGCTTTCTTT

J gene: TRBJ2-7
D gene: NA
clone size: many
V gene: TRBV19
CDR3 protein: CASSMYGSSYEQYF
CDR3 DNA: TGTGCCAGTAGTATGTATGGGAGCTCCTACGAGCAGTACTTC

J gene: TRBJ2-7
D gene: TRBD2
clone size: many
V gene: TRBV5-6
CDR3 protein: CASSTLAGVSYEQYF
CDR3 DNA: TGTGCCAGCAGCACACTAGCGGGGGTATCCTACGAGCAGTACTTC

J gene: TRBJ2-7
D gene: NA
clone size: NA
V gene: TRBV24-1
CDR3 protein: CATSDSGPLPEQYF
CDR3 DNA: TGTGCCACCAGTGATTCCGGACCACTTCCGGAGCAGTACTTC

J gene: TRBJ2-7
D gene: NA
clone size: NA
V gene: TRBV5-5
CDR3 protein: CASRSGPDYEQYF
CDR3 DNA: TGCGCCAGCAGGTCCGGACCCGACTACGAGCAGTACTTC

J gene: TRBJ1-1
D gene: NA
clone size: NA
V gene: TRBV2
CDR3 protein: CASSEFAGRTEAFF
CDR3 DNA: TGTGCCAGCAGTGAATTCGCAGGGAGAACTGAAGCTTTCTTT

J gene: TRBJ2-3
D gene: NA
clone size: NA
V gene: TRBV6-4
CDR3 protein: CASSARTSTDTQYF
CDR3 DNA: TGTGCCAGCAGTGCACGAACCTCCACAGATACGCAGTATTTT

J gene: TRBJ2-7
D gene: NA
clone size: few
V gene: TRBV19
CDR3 protein: CASSIYRESYEQYF
CDR3 DNA: TGTGCCAGTAGTATTTACAGGGAATCCTACGAGCAGTACTTC

J gene: TRBJ1-4
D gene: NA
clone size: NA
V gene: TRBV20-1
CDR3 protein: CSASLRLDNEKLFF
CDR3 DNA: TGCAGTGCTAGCTTACGGTTAGATAATGAAAAACTGTTTTTT

J gene: TRBJ1-2
D gene: TRBD1
clone size: NA
V gene: TRBV19
CDR3 protein: CASVVPGGNNYGYTF
CDR3 DNA: TGTGCCAGTGTGGTTCCAGGGGGCAATAACTATGGCTACACCTTC

J gene: TRBJ1-6
D gene: NA
clone size: NA
V gene: TRBV7-9
CDR3 protein: CASSLGASPLHF
CDR3 DNA: TGTGCCAGCAGCTTGGGGGCTTCACCCCTCCACTTT

J gene: TRBJ2-1
D gene: TRBD2
clone size: NA
V gene: TRBV7-9
CDR3 protein: CASSLLAGLLHEQSF
CDR3 DNA: TGTGCCAGCAGCTTGCTAGCGGGACTACTCCATGAGCAGTCCTTC

J gene: TRBJ1-3
D gene: NA
clone size: NA
V gene: TRBV9
CDR3 protein: CASSVLQGSGNTIYF
CDR3 DNA: TGTGCCAGCAGCGTATTACAGGGTAGTGGAAACACCATATATTTT

J gene: TRBJ2-3
D gene: NA
clone size: NA
V gene: TRBV2
CDR3 protein: CASSEVGTATQYF
CDR3 DNA: TGTGCCAGCAGTGAAGTTGGGACTGCTACGCAGTATTTT

J gene: TRBJ2-1
D gene: NA
clone size: few
V gene: TRBV20-1
CDR3 protein: CSAHWRQGEQFF
CDR3 DNA: TGCAGTGCCCACTGGCGGCAGGGGGAGCAGTTCTTC

J gene: TRBJ1-6
D gene: TRBD1
clone size: many
V gene: TRBV6-5
CDR3 protein: CASSYDRGLSPLRF
CDR3 DNA: TGTGCCAGCAGTTACGACAGGGGCCTTTCACCCCTCCGCTTT

J gene: TRBJ2-3
D gene: TRBD2
clone size: NA
V gene: TRBV2
CDR3 protein: CASSEMAASGGRTDTQYF
CDR3 DNA: TGCGCCAGCAGTGAGATGGCGGCTAGCGGGGGGCGCACAGATACGCAGTATTTT

J gene: TRBJ2-7
D gene: TRBD1
clone size: few
V gene: TRBV7-3
CDR3 protein: CASSLETGIDEQYF
CDR3 DNA: TGTGCCAGCAGCTTGGAGACAGGGATCGACGAGCAGTACTTC

J gene: TRBJ2-5
D gene: NA
clone size: few
V gene: TRBV12-3/TRBV12-4
CDR3 protein: CASSLGTWDQETQYF
CDR3 DNA: TGTGCCAGCAGTTTAGGGACATGGGATCAAGAGACCCAGTACTTC

J gene: TRBJ2-5
D gene: NA
clone size: many
V gene: TRBV12-3/TRBV12-4
CDR3 protein: CASTHNLSGTQYF
CDR3 DNA: TGTGCCAGCACTCACAACCTCTCTGGGACCCAGTACTTC

J gene: TRBJ2-2
D gene: NA
clone size: few
V gene: TRBV2
CDR3 protein: CASSGGITGELFF
CDR3 DNA: TGTGCCAGCAGTGGAGGCATTACCGGGGAGCTGTTTTTT

J gene: TRBJ2-7
D gene: TRBD1
clone size: NA
V gene: TRBV9
CDR3 protein: CASSGQGAYEQYF
CDR3 DNA: TGTGCCAGCAGCGGACAGGGGGCCTACGAGCAGTACTTC

J gene: TRBJ1-4
D gene: TRBD1
clone size: NA
V gene: TRBV24-1
CDR3 protein: CATSDPDRGLEKLFF
CDR3 DNA: TGTGCCACCAGTGACCCCGACAGGGGGCTGGAAAAACTGTTTTTT

J gene: TRBJ2-7
D gene: TRBD1
clone size: NA
V gene: TRBV12-5
CDR3 protein: CASGTGTGTYEQYF
CDR3 DNA: TGTGCTAGTGGTACCGGGACAGGGACCTACGAGCAGTACTTC